This TCR beta chain came from a study of control samples from healthy donors and cancer patients. With 0 bases clipped from V and 10 bases from J, the junction kept 10 bases outside the gene matches. This CDR3 has 15 residues. CDR1 is SGHRS, CDR2 YFSETQ, per germline. The method was immunoSEQ multiplex PCR; TCRdb's version includes in-frame clones alone and lacks a portion of them. Among approximately 100,000 clones, roughly 84% were seen once, and the ten largest hold around 2.1%. The material sequenced was blood. The rearrangement uses TRBV5-1 and TRBJ1-2; 9 bases align to TRBD1. This sequence was found in a woman between 40 and 55 years old in good health. CDR3 nucleotide sequence: TGCGCCAGCAGCTTGGGTAACCGGGACAGGGATTACTACACCTTC. Protein sequence: CASSLGNRDRDYYTF.